This TCR beta chain was recovered during a study of CD8+ T cells in alopecia areata (dated by TCRdb to the late 2010s). The study in broad terms: High-throughput TCRbeta sequencing was used to examine T cell clonal expansion in alopecia areata in both the C3H/HeJ mouse model and human patients. On the human side, TCRbeta sequencing was run on scalp tissue and on sorted CD4+ and CD8+ peripheral blood T cells from healthy controls and from alopecia areata patients with either patchy or totalis/universalis disease. Clonality in the scalp was compared among normal scalp (n=4), patchy alopecia areata scalp (n=8), and alopecia totalis/universalis scalp (n=8). The RNA source kit depended on sample type: the PAXgene miRNA kit for fixed scalp, the miRNeasy kit for PBMCs, and the RNeasy kit for mouse skin. TCRbeta CDR3 regions were amplified by immunoSEQ multiplex PCR using 35 Vbeta forward and 13 Jbeta reverse primers.

Library construction relied on the immunoSEQ multiplex PCR assay. RNA was extracted from all samples and reverse transcribed into cDNA, which served as template for TCR sequencing. First-strand cDNA was synthesized using SuperScript III with a 2:1 mix of oligo-dT and random hexamers. A synthetic immune receptor repertoire was used to measure amplification bias, and any remaining bias was corrected computationally. In the paper's pipeline: Raw reads were preprocessed to remove errors, and CDR3 was defined according to IMGT conventions as the region from the conserved cysteine to phenylalanine. Clonality was calculated as 1 minus Shannon entropy normalized by log2 of the number of productive unique TCRs. Scalp TCRbeta sequences were cross-referenced with sorted blood CD4 and CD8 repertoires so that the CD4 or CD8 identity of scalp clones could be inferred. TCRdb limited this immuneACCESS table to in-frame rearrangements with V and J called. A share of clones is missing; checked studies link under half to unresolved V genes, and the rest is unexplained. For V, J and clone size, that table is used; D and trimming come from the DNA. The sample table holds roughly 150,000 clones, of which 55% were seen once. The ten largest make up approximately 4.3% of the sample.

The CDR3 length is 13 residues, termini included. CDR1 and CDR2, looked up from the germline V gene, are SNHLY and FYNNEI. Overall results and qualifications from the work: Scalp TCR repertoire analysis is complicated because resident alphabeta T cells in normal human skin are also sequenced, whereas mouse skin is dominated by gammadelta T cells. Compared with mice, TCR sequences shared between patients were less clear, possibly partly because of HLA diversity across the patient population. Lesional scalp, especially in alopecia totalis/universalis, showed higher clonality and more expanded CD8+ clones than normal scalp, suggesting antigenic drive.

PBMCs were isolated by density centrifugation and stained for CD3, CD4 and CD8, after which CD4+ and CD8+ T cells were sorted on a FACSAria. Scalp biopsies and blood samples were obtained from unaffected controls. About this clone: No antigen is known for it. It is likely a read error, because the conserved phenylalanine at the end of the CDR3 is missing. The DNA is left out, because the CDR3 cannot be placed on it with certainty; the CDR3 is given as TCRdb lists it.

The receptor comes from a human donor in good health. The sample consisted of CD4+ T cells sorted from blood. The rearranged segments are TRBV2 and TRBJ2-7; whether TRBD1, the table's D call, matches the DNA was not checked. The CDR3 reads CASSFSRLSDRPM.